This TCR beta chain was found in a study of T cells in Graves' hyperthyroidism and ophthalmopathy. Notes on the study in general: Before onset, ophthalmopathy was predicted by the model a median roughly 6.4 months earlier.

The V end lost 6 bases, the J end lost 1 base, and 12 bases lay between the germline ends. The CDR3 runs 14 residues. Germline values: CDR1 SEHNR, CDR2 FQNEAQ (reference sequence). Authors of the study amplified TCR beta CDR3 regions from RNA transcripts. HTBI primers drove first-round RT-PCR of the TCR CDR3. TCRdb redid the calling of the multiplex PCR reads with MiXCR, one entry per CDR3 protein. This sample carries about 610,000 distinct CDR3 sequences, under 60% of them seen once, and the ten largest clones take about 8.3%. The table lists this clonotype with many counts. Antigen: not known. The chain links TRBV7-9 to TRBJ2-5, with D maybe TRBD1 (5 bases). This TCR derives from a young woman with Graves' hyperthyroidism. Sequenced sample: peripheral blood or thyroid tissue (not recorded which). The CDR3 nucleotides are TGTGCCAGCAGTCGCCTCACAGGCCAAGAGACCCAGTACTTC. Translated: CASSRLTGQETQYF.